The clone carrying this T cell receptor (beta chain) was seen only a few times. Its antigen remains unknown. The V gene's germline CDR1 is MGHRA and CDR2 YSYEKL. The CDR3 sequence is 13 residues long. Trimming took off 2 bases at V and 5 bases at J, with 9 bases between the two ends. The source of the sample is a study of CD8 T cells in ankylosing spondylitis. Broader study findings: It appeared that ankylosing spondylitis blood was characterized by a TCR beta motif of several highly homologous variants.

TCRdb ran MiXCR on the 5' RACE reads and lists one entry per CDR3 protein. Among hundreds of thousands of distinct CDR3 sequences listed, around 16% were seen once. Sequencing input: blood, either unsorted or a sorted T cell fraction (not recorded which). The receptor's source is a male donor with ankylosing spondylitis. V and J are TRBV4-1 and TRBJ2-5, with D maybe TRBD1 (5 bases). The CDR3 sequence: CASSQKYRETQYF. The CDR3 region has the DNA TGCGCCAGCAGCCAAAAATACAGGGAGACCCAGTACTTC.